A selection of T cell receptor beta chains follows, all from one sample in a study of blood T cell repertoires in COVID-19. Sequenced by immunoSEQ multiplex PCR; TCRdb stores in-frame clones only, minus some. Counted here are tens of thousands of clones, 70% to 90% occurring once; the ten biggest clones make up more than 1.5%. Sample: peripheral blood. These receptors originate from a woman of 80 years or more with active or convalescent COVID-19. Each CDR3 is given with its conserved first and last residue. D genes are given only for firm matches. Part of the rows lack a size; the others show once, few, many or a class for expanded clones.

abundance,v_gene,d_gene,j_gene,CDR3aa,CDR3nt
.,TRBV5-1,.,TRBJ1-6,CASSWSRDNSPLHF,TGCGCCAGCAGCTGGTCCCGGGATAATTCACCCCTCCACTTT
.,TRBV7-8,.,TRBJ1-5,CATQLGGNQPQHF,TGTGCCACCCAACTCGGGGGAAATCAGCCCCAGCATTTT
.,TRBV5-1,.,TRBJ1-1,CASSLVHLGDTEAFF,TGCGCCAGCAGCTTGGTTCACCTAGGGGACACTGAAGCTTTCTTT
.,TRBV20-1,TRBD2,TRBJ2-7,CSASAGGYYEQYF,TGCAGTGCTAGTGCGGGAGGTTACTACGAGCAGTACTTC
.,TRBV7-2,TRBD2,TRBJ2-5,CASSPTSGLQETQYF,TGTGCCAGCAGCCCAACTAGCGGCCTCCAAGAGACCCAGTACTTC
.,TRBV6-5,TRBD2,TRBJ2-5,CASSYPKREGLETQYF,TGTGCCAGCAGTTACCCCAAGCGGGAGGGCCTGGAGACCCAGTACTTC
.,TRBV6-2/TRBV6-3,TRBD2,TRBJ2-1,CASSHLGAGEGINEQFF,TGTGCCAGCAGCCATTTGGGAGCGGGAGAAGGAATAAATGAGCAGTTCTTC
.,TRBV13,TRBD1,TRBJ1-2,CASSQTWTGVRPNYGYTF,TGTGCCAGCAGCCAGACTTGGACAGGGGTCCGACCGAACTATGGCTACACCTTC
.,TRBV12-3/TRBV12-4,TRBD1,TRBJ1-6,CASSTDRDTPLHF,TGTGCCAGCAGTACCGACAGGGATACACCCCTCCACTTT
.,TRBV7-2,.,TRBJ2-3,CASSPGGVGGTDTQYF,TGTGCCAGCAGCCCGGGCGGGGTGGGAGGCACAGATACGCAGTATTTT
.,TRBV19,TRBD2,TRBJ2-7,CASSSLEGLADEQYF,TGTGCCAGTAGCTCCCTCGAGGGACTAGCGGACGAGCAGTACTTC
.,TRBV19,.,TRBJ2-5,CASSITGNKQETQYF,TGTGCCAGTAGTATAACCGGGAACAAGCAAGAGACCCAGTACTTC
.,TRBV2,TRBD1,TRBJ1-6,CASRAGQGYSPLHF,TGTGCCAGCAGAGCGGGACAGGGGTATTCACCCCTCCACTTT
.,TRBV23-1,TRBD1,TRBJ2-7,CASIQVRGSYEQYF,TGCGCCAGCATTCAAGTCAGGGGGTCCTACGAGCAGTACTTC
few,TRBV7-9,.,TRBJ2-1,CASSLGQGRYNEQFF,TGTGCCAGCAGCTTAGGGCAGGGGCGATACAATGAGCAGTTCTTC
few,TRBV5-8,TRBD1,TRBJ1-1,CASSLVQGVMNTEAFF,TGTGCCAGCAGCTTGGTTCAGGGGGTAATGAACACTGAAGCTTTCTTT
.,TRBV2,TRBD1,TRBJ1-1,CASSRQGMNTEAFF,TGTGCCAGCAGCCGACAGGGGATGAACACTGAAGCTTTCTTT
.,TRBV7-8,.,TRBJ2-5,CASSRGTDQETQYF,TGTGCCAGCAGCCGGGGGACAGATCAAGAGACCCAGTACTTC
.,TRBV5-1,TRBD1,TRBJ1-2,CASSVTGGAKYGYTF,TGCGCCAGCAGCGTAACAGGGGGCGCAAAGTATGGCTACACCTTC
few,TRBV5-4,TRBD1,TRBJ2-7,CASSQGTGPTSYEQYF,TGTGCCAGCAGCCAAGGGACAGGACCGACATCCTACGAGCAGTACTTC
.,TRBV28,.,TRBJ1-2,CASSLQGRRGYTF,TGTGCCAGCAGTCTACAGGGTCGTCGGGGCTACACCTTC
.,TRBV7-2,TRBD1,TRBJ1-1,CASSPWTGRNTEAFF,TGTGCCAGCAGCCCCTGGACAGGGAGAAACACTGAAGCTTTCTTT
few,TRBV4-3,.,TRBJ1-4,CASSVQGRSNEKLFF,TGCGCCAGCAGCGTGCAGGGGAGATCTAATGAAAAACTGTTTTTT
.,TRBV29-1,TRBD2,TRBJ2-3,CSVGLAVADTQYF,TGCAGCGTTGGACTAGCGGTAGCAGATACGCAGTATTTT
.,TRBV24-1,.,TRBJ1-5,CATSDLQDNQPQHF,TGTGCCACCAGTGATTTACAAGACAATCAGCCCCAGCATTTT
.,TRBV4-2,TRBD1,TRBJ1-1,CASSQLGQIEAFF,TGTGCCAGCAGCCAGTTGGGACAGATTGAAGCTTTCTTT
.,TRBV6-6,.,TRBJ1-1,CASSPRLVSLQNTEAFF,TGTGCCAGCAGTCCCCGTCTCGTTTCACTACAGAACACTGAAGCTTTCTTT
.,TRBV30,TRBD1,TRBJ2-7,CAWRGRTGASNLYEQYF,TGTGCCTGGAGGGGAAGAACAGGGGCCTCTAACCTCTACGAGCAGTACTTC
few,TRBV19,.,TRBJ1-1,CAASWDIRNTEAFF,TGTGCCGCCTCATGGGACATTCGTAACACTGAAGCTTTCTTT
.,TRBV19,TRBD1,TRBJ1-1,CASSFRTGRPEAFF,TGTGCCAGTAGTTTCCGGACAGGGCGTCCTGAAGCTTTCTTT
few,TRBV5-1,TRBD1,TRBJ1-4,CASSARTGNEKLFF,TGCGCCAGCAGCGCCAGGACAGGGAATGAAAAACTGTTTTTT
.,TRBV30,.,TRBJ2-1,CAWTPGTSSTGEQFF,TGTGCCTGGACTCCCGGGACTTCTTCTACAGGTGAGCAGTTCTTC